This T cell receptor (beta chain) emerged from a study of T cell repertoires in cytomegalovirus infection (dated by TCRdb to between 2017 and 2020). Study-wide context: Recently identified HLA-C-restricted CMV epitopes, whose presentation resists viral immunomodulation, were targeted by peptide stimulations together with well-studied HLA-B-restricted epitopes. Donor HLA type was relevant to the analysis, because carriage of CMV infection together with the matching HLA type was indicated by public TCR beta signatures. What the research found in general, with its limitations: The ex vivo response was dominated by HLA-C-restricted CMV-specific TCR beta clonotypes, which also provided the single most frequent clonotype in two of eight donors. In both this cohort and an independent approximately 370-donor cohort, the cumulative frequency of public TCR beta family members distinguished carriers of CMV infection plus the relevant HLA type.

Interpreted using the paper, the treatment or condition label stands for: in vitro stimulation with specific CMV peptide epitopes to enrich CMV-specific T cells. The sequencer listed for this sample is Illumina HiSeq 1500. TCRdb reprocessed the public reads (quality trimming at Q25 with fastp, clone calling with MiXCR) and kept in-frame beta chains. Identical CDR3 protein sequences are pooled into one entry, listed with their most common genes and DNA. The sample table records some 900,000 distinct CDR3 sequences; approximately 32% of these occur just once. Together, the top ten hold under 15% of the sample. This clonotype has a count of ten or more. The antigen it recognizes is unknown. No much larger clonotype is one base removed from it; base qualities were not supplied. Sequenced material: cultured CD8+ T cells from PBMCs, taken from culture after CMV antigen stimulation. This TCR was sampled from a human donor in good health (CMV status not recorded). Some clones in this sample may be carry-over from other donors' samples.

DNA sequence: TGTGCCAGCACCATGACAGGTTTTAGCTACGAGCAGTACTTC. It encodes CASTMTGFSYEQYF. The sequence joins TRBV7-2 to TRBJ2-7, with a tentative D gene TRBD1 over 6 matching bases. The CDR1 and CDR2 encoded by the germline V gene are SGHTA and FQGNSA. The CDR3 runs 14 amino acids, cysteine and phenylalanine included. CDR3 DNA only is kept here, 42 bases in frame from base 1. The V end loses 7 bases and the J end loses 3 bases, and a stretch of 16 bases separates them.